One sample yielded the 20 T cell receptor beta chains listed below, sequenced in a study of cytomegalovirus exposure and HLA in healthy donors. Some clones are missing from TCRdb's copy, which holds only in-frame ones; the method was immunoSEQ multiplex PCR. The table records about 200,000 clones, roughly 88% of them present only once. Sequencing was done on a sample of PBMCs. The source of these receptors is a young woman in good health and CMV-seronegative.

Comment on this clone: Distinct nucleotide sequences in the sample also encode this CDR3. CDR3 DNA sequence: TGTGCCACCAGCAGCGGGACAGTTAACACTGAAGCTTTCTTT. It translates to CATSSGTVNTEAFF. The rearrangement links TRBV15 to TRBJ1-1; 7 bases map to TRBD1. This CDR3 is built from 14 residues. V was pared by 3 bases and J by 2 bases, with 3 bases of the junction left unmatched. Per germline, CDR1 LNHNV and CDR2 YYDKDF (reference sequence). Variable domain in full (rest from reference TRBV15 and TRBJ1-1): DAMVIQNPRYQVTQFGKPVTLSCSQTLNHNVMYWYQQKSSQAPKLLFHYYDKDFNNEADTPDNFQSRRPNTSFCFLDIRSPGLGDTAMYLCATSSGTVNTEAFFGQGTRLTVV.

J is TRBJ2-1 and V is TRBV5-1; TRBD2 agrees at 8 bases. The germline CDR1 and CDR2 sequences are SGHRS and YFSETQ. The CDR3 sequence is 15 residues long. J lost 5 bases, V lost 4 bases, and 8 bases had no gene match. The CDR3 sequence is CASSAAGLGDNEQFF. CDR3 sequence (DNA): TGCGCCAGCAGCGCCGCGGGACTAGGGGACAATGAGCAGTTCTTC. Full variable domain (outside the CDR3, taken from reference TRBV5-1 and TRBJ2-1): KAGVTQTPRYLIKTRGQQVTLSCSPISGHRSVSWYQQTPGQGLQFLFEYFSETQRNKGNFPGRFSGRQFSNSRSEMNVSTLELGDSALYLCASSAAGLGDNEQFFGPGTRLTVL.

The chain links TRBV29-1 to TRBJ2-4, with D perhaps matching TRBD1 (6 bases). V was cut by 2 bases and J by 2 bases, with 7 bases left in between. This CDR3 is built from 13 residues. CDR1 and CDR2 (germline): SQVTM, ANQGSEA. The CDR3, as DNA: TGCAGCGTTGAAACAGGGACCAAAAACATTCAGTACTTC. This gives the protein CSVETGTKNIQYF.

V and J are TRBV28 and TRBJ2-7; the D gene is possibly TRBD1 (5 bases). Germline assignment: CDR1 MDHEN and CDR2 SYDVKM. The germline V and J ends were trimmed by 5 bases and 4 bases, with 18 bases remaining between them. CDR3 size: 15 residues. In DNA, the CDR3 is TGTGCCAGCAGTATCCGTAGGGGCTTTATTTACGAGCAGTACTTC. Its protein product is CASSIRRGFIYEQYF.

This clone was detected once. The genes are TRBV28 and TRBJ2-6, with 7 positions matching TRBD2. Germline V gives CDR1 MDHEN, CDR2 SYDVKM. The CDR3 loop spans 14 amino acids. The CDR3 DNA sequence: TGTGGAGTAAGCGGGGACTCTGGGGCCAACGTCCTGACTTTC. Translated: CGVSGDSGANVLTF. Filled out from reference TRBV28 and TRBJ2-6, the complete variable domain reads DVKVTQSSRYLVKRTGEKVFLECVQDMDHENMFWYRQDPGLGLRLIYFSYDVKMKEKGDIPEGYSVSREKKERFSLILESASTNQTSMYLCGVSGDSGANVLTFGAGSRLTVL.

V is TRBV5-1 and J is TRBJ2-1; 12 bases are shared with TRBD2. V was clipped by 5 bases and J by 0 bases; unmatched bases: 15. Germline CDR1 SGHRS, CDR2 YFSETQ. This CDR3 has 20 amino acids. CDR3 loop: CASRPLPGLAGQSSYNEQFF. DNA for the CDR3: TGCGCCAGCAGACCTCTACCAGGACTAGCGGGGCAAAGCTCCTACAATGAGCAGTTCTTC.

The genes are TRBV28 and TRBJ2-1; tentative D call: TRBD1 (6 bases). CDR1 and CDR2 (germline): MDHEN, SYDVKM. Trimming stripped 4 bases from V and 5 bases from J, with 15 bases between. CDR3 length: 15 residues. The CDR3 protein is CASSSGHPRNNEQFF. In DNA form, the CDR3 reads TGTGCCAGCAGTTCGGGACATCCGAGGAACAATGAGCAGTTCTTC.

This chain joins TRBV28 and TRBJ2-5, with 8 nucleotides matching TRBD1. The CDR3 totals 15 residues. The V gene's germline CDR1 is MDHEN and CDR2 SYDVKM. Unmatched junction bases numbered 8, after V lost 3 bases and J lost 5 bases. CDR3 DNA sequence: TGTGCCAGCAGTTTTATCGACAGGGGCTTGGAGACCCAGTACTTC. Its translation is CASSFIDRGLETQYF.

The chain recombines TRBV2 with TRBJ2-2; 9 bases align to TRBD2. V shed 2 bases, J shed 5 bases, and the junction held 12 bases outside the gene matches. Germline V gives CDR1 SNHLY, CDR2 FYNNEI. This CDR3 is built from 18 residues. In DNA form, the CDR3 reads TGTGCCAGCAGTGAAACTGATAGCGGGAGTTTCGGGACCGGGGAGCTGTTTTTT. It encodes CASSETDSGSFGTGELFF. Looking up the rest from reference TRBV2 and TRBJ2-2 gives the full variable domain: EPEVTQTPSHQVTQMGQEVILRCVPISNHLYFYWYRQILGQKVEFLVSFYNNEISEKSEIFDDQFSVERPDGSNFTLKIRSTKLEDSAMYFCASSETDSGSFGTGELFFGEGSRLTVL.

The V and J genes are TRBV6-5 and TRBJ2-7; a possible D gene is TRBD1 (5 bases). The CDR3 runs 16 residues. CDR1 is MNHEY, CDR2 SVGAGI, per germline. Trimming cost V 4 bases and J 2 bases, with 18 bases left between them. CDR3 nucleotide sequence: TGTGCCAGCAGTTCCCAAGTAAGGGGAAACCCCTACGAGCAGTACTTC. It yields the protein CASSSQVRGNPYEQYF.

This sequence joins TRBV5-1 and TRBJ1-2; 10 nucleotides match TRBD1. The CDR3 has 13 residues. J lost 5 bases, V lost 4 bases, and 2 bases had no gene match. CDR1 and CDR2 from the germline V gene are SGHRS and YFSETQ. CDR3: CASSPGQGYGYTF. The CDR3 DNA reads as TGCGCCAGCAGCCCGGGACAGGGGTATGGCTACACCTTC. Complete variable domain (other parts from reference TRBV5-1 and TRBJ1-2): KAGVTQTPRYLIKTRGQQVTLSCSPISGHRSVSWYQQTPGQGLQFLFEYFSETQRNKGNFPGRFSGRQFSNSRSEMNVSTLELGDSALYLCASSPGQGYGYTFGSGTRLTVV.

V is TRBV4-2 and J is TRBJ1-4, with D perhaps TRBD1 (5 bases). V was pared by 0 bases and J by 14 bases, with 16 bases between. This CDR3 comprises 14 residues. CDR1 is LGHNA and CDR2 is YNFKEQ in the germline V gene. CDR3 DNA sequence: TGTGCCAGCAGCCAAGATGGTTACAGGAGCGGGCTGTTTTTT. The encoded protein is CASSQDGYRSGLFF.

J is TRBJ2-7 and V is TRBV27, with D perhaps TRBD2 (5 bases). Germline V CDR1 and CDR2: MNHEY, SMNVEV (reference sequence). Trimming took off 3 bases at V and 0 bases at J, with 9 bases between the two ends. This CDR3 has 14 amino acids. In DNA form, the CDR3 reads TGTGCCAGCAGTTTCGGACTCTACTCCTACGAGCAGTACTTC. It translates to CASSFGLYSYEQYF.

The chain recombines TRBV30 with TRBJ1-2, with D unresolved. This CDR3 is built from 15 residues. Germline CDR1 and CDR2: GTSNPN and SVGIG (reference sequence). Trimming left V 0 bases short and J 2 bases short, with 13 bases between. The CDR3 loop reads CAWSVRRKVNYGYTF. Written as DNA, the CDR3 is TGTGCCTGGAGTGTACGGAGAAAGGTCAACTATGGCTACACCTTC.

The chain is built from TRBV29-1 and TRBJ2-1; 8 bases are a match to TRBD2. CDR3 size: 16 residues. From germline, CDR1 is SQVTM and CDR2 ANQGSEA. V trimming: 1 base; J trimming: 4 bases; junction bases outside the gene matches: 9. CDR3: CSVEAKAGDVYNEQFF. In DNA form, the CDR3 reads TGCAGCGTTGAAGCCAAAGCGGGAGATGTTTACAATGAGCAGTTCTTC.

The chain links TRBV29-1 to TRBJ2-2; 11 nucleotides align to TRBD2. V lost 6 bases to trimming and J lost 5 bases; unmatched junction nucleotides: 5. The CDR3 length is 14 residues. Germline lookup yields CDR1 SQVTM and CDR2 ANQGSEA. The CDR3 DNA is TGCAGCGTCTTTAGCGGGAGGGGGACCGGGGAGCTGTTTTTT. Translation gives CSVFSGRGTGELFF.

This clone was counted only a few times. CDR3 residues: CASRSGAEAFF. In DNA, the CDR3 is TGTGCCAGTAGATCCGGAGCAGAAGCTTTCTTT. This sequence joins TRBV19 and TRBJ1-1, with D hard to call. V lost 6 bases to trimming and J lost 8 bases, with 10 bases between them. The CDR3 length is 11 residues. Germline assignment: CDR1 LNHDA and CDR2 SQIVND (reference sequence).

In DNA, the CDR3 is TGCGCCAGCAGCCAAGATCCCAGCGGGAGACCAGATACGCAGTATTTT. Translation: CASSQDPSGRPDTQYF. This chain uses TRBV4-3 with TRBJ2-3; 8 positions match TRBD2. V trimming: 0 bases; J trimming: 4 bases; junction bases outside the gene matches: 6. The germline CDR1 and CDR2 sequences are LGHNA and YSLEER. The CDR3 is 16 residues long.

The chain combines TRBV27 with TRBJ2-1, with 8 nucleotides matching TRBD2. Unmatched junction bases numbered 5, after V lost 4 bases and J lost 6 bases. CDR3 length: 14 residues. The V gene's germline CDR1 is MNHEY and CDR2 SMNVEV (reference sequence). The CDR3 DNA reads as TGTGCCAGCAGTTCGGGACTAGAAGCCAATGAGCAGTTCTTC. It translates to CASSSGLEANEQFF.

With regard to this clone: Other DNA sequences of this sample code for an identical CDR3. The chain combines TRBV9 with TRBJ2-5; D gene uncertain. There are 14 residues in the CDR3. V dropped 0 bases and J dropped 2 bases, with 8 bases sitting between them. Germline V lookup: CDR1 SGDLS, CDR2 YYNGEE. The CDR3 loop reads CASSVGGSQETQYF. CDR3 DNA: TGTGCCAGCAGCGTAGGTGGCAGTCAAGAGACCCAGTACTTC.